These 26 T cell receptor beta chains share one sample of origin, sequenced in a study of T-cell reconstitution after alpha-beta-depleted transplantation in children. As it was prepared, the TCRbeta library received unique molecular identifiers. TCRdb re-called the PCR reads with MiXCR, one entry per CDR3 protein. The sample records around 400,000 distinct CDR3 sequences, about a tenth being singletons. The sample consisted of PBMCs from the stem cell graft donor, taken from the stem cell graft. These receptors were obtained from a human donor who donated a stem cell graft to a child with acute myeloid leukemia.

The CDR3: CASRHDWGTGGLYEQYF. CDR3 coding DNA: TGTGCCAGCAGACACGACTGGGGGACAGGGGGCCTTTACGAGCAGTACTTC. The chain couples TRBV6-1 to TRBJ2-7; 12 bases agree with TRBD1. The CDR3 runs 17 residues. With 6 bases clipped from V and 4 bases from J, the junction kept 13 bases outside the gene matches. Germline CDR1 and CDR2: MNHNS and SASEGT.

In this sample, this clonotype turned up a few times. This chain uses TRBV7-9 with TRBJ2-3; weak D call: TRBD2 (5 bases). V was trimmed by 4 bases and J by 4 bases, leaving 18 bases between them. Germline V lookup: CDR1 SEHNR, CDR2 FQNEAQ (reference sequence). CDR3 size: 16 residues. The CDR3 reads CASSSLTRQVADTQYF. Written as DNA, the CDR3 is TGTGCCAGCAGCTCCCTTACTAGGCAGGTGGCAGATACGCAGTATTTT.

This clonotype was seen more than once but under ten times. The chain employs TRBV5-1 and TRBJ1-6, with 7 bases identical to TRBD1. Germline CDR1 is SGHRS and CDR2 is YFSETQ. This CDR3 has 15 residues. Germline trimming cut 3 bases from V and 14 bases from J; bases unmatched to any gene: 14. CDR3 in amino acids: CASSSAPGTAFTLHF. In nucleotides, the CDR3 is TGCGCCAGCAGCTCAGCCCCAGGGACAGCGTTCACCCTCCACTTT.

This clonotype was found many times. V and J are TRBV2 and TRBJ2-5; 7 bases map to TRBD1. Germline lookup yields CDR1 SNHLY and CDR2 FYNNEI. The J segment lost 3 bases and the V segment lost 6 bases, leaving 7 bases of the junction unmatched. The CDR3 loop spans 14 amino acids. This CDR3 is CASRAATGKETQYF. The CDR3, as DNA: TGTGCCAGCAGAGCCGCGACAGGGAAAGAGACCCAGTACTTC.

Worth noting for this clonotype: With a much larger clone just one base away, this may be a read error. V and J are TRBV5-6 and TRBJ2-1; TRBD2 aligns across 11 bases. Germline-derived CDR1 and CDR2 are SGHDT and YYEEEE. The CDR3 is made up of 14 amino acids. The CDR3 loop reads CASSYSSGGSERFF. The DNA of the CDR3 is TGTGCCAGCAGCTACTCTAGCGGGGGGTCTGAGCGGTTCTTC.

The J gene is TRBJ2-3, the V gene TRBV27, with D possibly TRBD2 on 6 matching bases. Trimming left V 3 bases short and J 5 bases short, with 21 bases between. This CDR3 region has 17 residues. Germline loops: CDR1 MNHEY, CDR2 SMNVEV (reference sequence). CDR3 protein: CASSLGRGAGPRDTQYF. CDR3 nucleotides: TGTGCCAGCAGTTTGGGGCGGGGTGCGGGCCCACGAGATACGCAGTATTTT.

V gene TRBV10-3 combines with J gene TRBJ1-6; a weak D match, TRBD1 (6 bases). The CDR3 has 16 amino acids. V lost 6 bases and J 6 bases, leaving 18 bases between the germline ends. Looked up from germline, CDR1 is ENHRY and CDR2 is SYGVKD. The CDR3 is CAIREDSWTFNSPLHF. CDR3 bases: TGTGCCATCAGGGAGGACAGCTGGACCTTTAATTCACCCCTCCACTTT.

The J gene is TRBJ1-2, the V gene TRBV18; D is ambiguous. The CDR3 has 16 amino acids. Germline V gene lookup returns CDR1 KGHSH and CDR2 LQKENI. Between the trimmed V and J ends, which lost 2 bases and 0 bases, there was a span of 13 bases. The CDR3 reads CASSPVQFPTNYGYTF. The CDR3 region has the DNA TGTGCCAGCTCACCAGTCCAGTTCCCCACTAACTATGGCTACACCTTC. The entire variable domain, with the rest obtained from reference TRBV18 and TRBJ1-2, is as follows: NAGVMQNPRHLVRRRGQEARLRCSPMKGHSHVYWYRQLPEEGLKFMVYLQKENIIDESGMPKERFSAEFPKEGPSILRIQQVVRGDSAAYFCASSPVQFPTNYGYTFGSGTRLTVV.

This clonotype was counted only a few times. This chain connects TRBV5-1 to TRBJ2-2; 13 bases map to TRBD2. The V gene end was trimmed by 4 bases and the J gene end by 8 bases; junction bases not matched to a gene: 11. The CDR3 is 17 amino acids. Germline V lookup: CDR1 SGHRS, CDR2 YFSETQ. CDR3 residues: CASSSTGLAGSFGELFF. The CDR3 bases are TGCGCCAGCAGCAGCACGGGACTAGCGGGATCGTTTGGGGAGCTGTTTTTT. Filled out from reference TRBV5-1 and TRBJ2-2, the complete variable domain reads KAGVTQTPRYLIKTRGQQVTLSCSPISGHRSVSWYQQTPGQGLQFLFEYFSETQRNKGNFPGRFSGRQFSNSRSEMNVSTLELGDSALYLCASSSTGLAGSFGELFFGEGSRLTVL.

This clonotype appeared a few times. This sequence joins TRBV20-1 and TRBJ2-2, with 10 nucleotides matching TRBD1. Germline V gene lookup returns CDR1 DFQATT and CDR2 SNEGSKA (reference sequence). The CDR3 extends over 16 amino acids. V lost 6 bases to trimming and J lost 0 bases; unmatched junction nucleotides: 7. CDR3: CSATGTGAPNTGELFF. Written as DNA, the CDR3 is TGCAGTGCAACCGGGACAGGGGCTCCGAACACCGGGGAGCTGTTTTTT.

In its sample, this clonotype was seen a few times. The rearrangement links TRBV20-1 to TRBJ2-5, with 8 bases fitting TRBD2. Germline-derived CDR1 and CDR2 are DFQATT and SNEGSKA (reference sequence). V shed 4 bases and J 13 bases; nucleotides not matched to a gene: 8. The CDR3 has 11 amino acids. DNA for the CDR3: TGCAGTGCTACAAGCGGGGGCCCCTGGTACTTC. Encoded protein: CSATSGGPWYF.

V and J are TRBV20-1 and TRBJ2-5; possibly TRBD2 for D (5 bases). The CDR3 runs to 18 residues. V lost 0 bases and J lost 0, with 20 bases in between. Germline lookup yields CDR1 DFQATT and CDR2 SNEGSKA (reference sequence). The DNA for the CDR3 is TGCAGTGCTAGAGATATGTCCGGGGTAGACCGATACCAAGAGACCCAGTACTTC. It is translated as CSARDMSGVDRYQETQYF.

This clonotype was seen at least ten times. V is TRBV28 and J is TRBJ1-1, with unresolved D. The CDR3 contains 15 residues. V shed 6 bases and J shed 5 bases, with 19 bases lying between them. Germline V gene sequence: CDR1 MDHEN, CDR2 SYDVKM. DNA of the CDR3: TGTGCCAGCAGCAGTAGCGGGAATCGGGGTACTGAAGCTTTCTTT. Translating it yields CASSSSGNRGTEAFF.

The CDR3 DNA follows: TGTGCCAGCGGACGGAATCGGGGGCGTACACGGGATACGCAGTATTTT. Amino acids: CASGRNRGRTRDTQYF. This chain joins TRBV12-3 or TRBV12-4 and TRBJ2-3; possibly TRBD1 or TRBD2 for D (6 bases each). This CDR3 has 16 residues. V was cut by 8 bases and J by 6 bases, with 24 bases left in between.

This sequence joins TRBV12-3 or TRBV12-4 and TRBJ2-1, with D perhaps matching TRBD2 (5 bases). Trimming removed 5 bases at V and 8 bases at J, with 10 bases between. The length of the CDR3 is 12 residues. The CDR3 DNA reads TGTGCCAGCAGTGAGAAGAGGGATGAGCAGTTCTTC. Amino acid sequence: CASSEKRDEQFF.

This clonotype was found many times. The rearrangement uses TRBV5-8 and TRBJ2-2, with 7 bases lining up with TRBD1. The V segment lost 4 bases and the J segment 4 bases; nucleotides outside the gene matches: 7. Germline V CDR1 and CDR2: SGHTS, YDEGEE. CDR3 length: 15 residues. As DNA, the CDR3 is TGTGCCAGCAGCATAGGGGACAGAGGCACCGGGGAGCTGTTTTTT. Translated: CASSIGDRGTGELFF.

This clonotype was observed a few times. The DNA of the CDR3 is TGTGCCAGCACCGCATTTGGCACTGAAGCTTTCTTT. It is translated as CASTAFGTEAFF. The V call is TRBV3-1, the J call TRBJ1-1; D not resolved. CDR1 LGHDT and CDR2 YNNKEL come from the germline V gene (reference sequence). There are 12 residues in the CDR3. V shed 7 bases and J shed 4 bases, with 10 bases lying between them. The whole variable domain, remainder taken from reference TRBV3-1 and TRBJ1-1, is DTAVSQTPKYLVTQMGNDKSIKCEQNLGHDTMYWYKQDSKKFLKIMFSYNNKELIINETVPNRFSPKSPDKAHLNLHINSLELGDSAVYFCASTAFGTEAFFGQGTRLTVV.

The sample holds a few counts of this clonotype. The rearrangement links TRBV29-1 to TRBJ2-7, with TRBD1 matching 9 bases. CDR1 is SQVTM and CDR2 is ANQGSEA in the germline V gene. V shed 3 bases and J 3 bases; nucleotides not matched to a gene: 6. This CDR3 comprises 14 residues. CDR3 sequence: CSVEVQGALYEQYF. The CDR3 DNA sequence: TGCAGCGTTGAGGTACAGGGGGCACTCTACGAGCAGTACTTC.

The CDR3 DNA follows: TGCAGTGCCGGGCGGGCACCCTACGAGCAGTACTTC. This encodes CSAGRAPYEQYF. The rearrangement uses TRBV20-1 and TRBJ2-7; weak D call: TRBD2 (5 bases). The CDR3 is 12 amino acids. Germline CDR1 is DFQATT and CDR2 is SNEGSKA (reference sequence). Trimming removed 6 bases from V and 2 bases from J, with 11 bases in between.

This clonotype has only a few counts. J is TRBJ1-5 and V is TRBV5-5; D gene uncertain. Trimming cost V 5 bases and J 2 bases, with 11 bases left between them. The CDR3 has 14 residues. Germline V gene data show CDR1 as SGHKS and CDR2 as YYEKEE (reference sequence). The chain's CDR3 is CASRAGSGNQPQHF. The CDR3 nucleotides are TGTGCCAGCAGAGCCGGGTCGGGCAATCAGCCCCAGCATTTT.

This clonotype showed up just a few times. This chain connects TRBV5-1 to TRBJ2-5; perhaps TRBD1 as D (6 bases). Per germline, CDR1 SGHRS and CDR2 YFSETQ. The CDR3 is 14 residues long. V shed 4 bases and J shed 3 bases, with 13 bases lying between them. The CDR3, as DNA: TGCGCCAGCAGCGTGTCGGGACAAAAAGAGACCCAGTACTTC. Translating it yields CASSVSGQKETQYF.

This clonotype was seen ten or more times. The chain combines TRBV20-1 with TRBJ1-5; D gene unclear. CDR3 size: 13 residues. Between the trimmed V and J ends, which lost 3 bases and 7 bases, there was a span of 13 bases. CDR1 is DFQATT, CDR2 SNEGSKA, per germline (reference sequence). DNA for the CDR3: TGCAGTGCTAGTATTCAGGAAGACCAGCCCCAGCATTTT. Translating gives CSASIQEDQPQHF.

This clonotype was counted a few times. V and J are TRBV10-2 and TRBJ1-5; 10 bases line up with TRBD1. The CDR3 is 16 amino acids. V lost 3 bases to trimming and J lost 2 bases; unmatched junction nucleotides: 4. CDR1 is WSHSY, CDR2 SAAADI, per germline. The CDR3 sequence is CASSDSGTGGNQPQHF. The CDR3 DNA sequence: TGCGCCAGCAGTGACTCCGGGACAGGGGGCAATCAGCCCCAGCATTTT.

This clonotype was picked up many times. This chain links TRBV12-3 or TRBV12-4 with TRBJ1-3; D gene uncertain. The CDR3 has 14 residues. Trimming left V 3 bases short and J 1 base short, with 7 bases between. DNA of the CDR3: TGTGCCAGCAGTTTCGGCGGGTCTGGAAACACCATATATTTT. It yields the protein CASSFGGSGNTIYF.

The genes are TRBV30 and TRBJ1-1; D perhaps matches TRBD1 (5 bases). Germline CDR1 and CDR2: GTSNPN and SVGIG (reference sequence). This CDR3 region has 12 residues. V lost 3 bases, J lost 11 bases, and 16 bases lay in between. The CDR3 nucleotides read TGTGCCTGGAGAAGGGGTCAACCGCACGCTTTCTTT. Residues: CAWRRGQPHAFF.

This clonotype was found many times. The chain has TRBV29-1 and TRBJ1-5; unclear D gene. Germline lookup yields CDR1 SQVTM and CDR2 ANQGSEA. The germline V and J ends were trimmed by 4 bases and 6 bases, with 10 bases remaining between them. The length of the CDR3 is 12 residues. The CDR3 DNA is TGCAGCGTTGGCAGCGGGAGTCAGCCCCAGCATTTT. This translates into CSVGSGSQPQHF.